This T cell receptor (beta chain) was sequenced in a study of CD8+CD57+ T cells in acquired aplastic anemia. About the research overall: Mean yield of DNA from sorted CD4+ and CD8+ cells was 3 to 3.5 ug. Healthy donor CD4+ samples were sequenced to a depth that averaged roughly 10 million reads.

V was shortened by 1 base and J by 4 bases, with 19 bases between the two germline ends. The CDR3 loop spans 17 amino acids. CDR1 is MNHNS, CDR2 SASEGT, per germline. The table lists this clonotype with many counts. CDR3 and TCR beta VDJ profiling relied on genomic DNA as the template. Each CDR3 protein gets one entry after TCRdb re-called the reads with MiXCR. The sample carries some 44,000 distinct CDR3 sequences, around 63% recorded once. The sequenced sample consisted of sorted CD4+, CD8+, or CD8+CD57+ T cells (not recorded which) from PBMCs. The sequence was collected from a human donor in good health, serving as a control. V is TRBV6-1 and J is TRBJ1-2; D uncertain. CDR3 sequence (DNA): TGTGCCAGCAGTGAAGTGTCCTTCGGGATAGGGCTCTATGGCTACACCTTC. This sequence encodes CASSEVSFGIGLYGYTF.